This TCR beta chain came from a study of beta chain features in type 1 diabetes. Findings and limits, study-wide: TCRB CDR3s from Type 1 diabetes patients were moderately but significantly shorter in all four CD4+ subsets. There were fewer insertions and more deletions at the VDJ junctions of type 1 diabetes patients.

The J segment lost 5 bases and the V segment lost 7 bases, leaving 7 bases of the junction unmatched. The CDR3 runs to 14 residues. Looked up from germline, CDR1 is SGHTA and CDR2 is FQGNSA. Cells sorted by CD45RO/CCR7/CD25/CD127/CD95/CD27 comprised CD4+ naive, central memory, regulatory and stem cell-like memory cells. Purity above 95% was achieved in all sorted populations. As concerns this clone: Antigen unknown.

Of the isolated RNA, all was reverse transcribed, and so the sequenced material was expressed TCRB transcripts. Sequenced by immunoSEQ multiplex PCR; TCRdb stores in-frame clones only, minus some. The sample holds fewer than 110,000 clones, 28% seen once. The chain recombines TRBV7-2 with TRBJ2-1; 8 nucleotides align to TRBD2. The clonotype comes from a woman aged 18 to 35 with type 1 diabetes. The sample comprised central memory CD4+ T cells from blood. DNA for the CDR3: TGTGCCAGCACCCGCCCCGGGGGGGACAATGAGCAGTTCTTC. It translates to CASTRPGGDNEQFF.